The T cell receptor beta chain under discussion was sequenced for a study of shared clonotypes between healthy human individuals. It was CD45RO-negative cells, positively selected for CCR7, that made up naive CD8 cells, with terminally differentiated effector memory CD45RA+ cells excluded. Everyone who donated was a Caucasian adult who lived in Nashville, Tennessee. Sequencing used immunoSEQ multiplex PCR; TCRdb keeps in-frame clones, though not all of them. The repertoire includes nearly 2 million clones, about 95% of them detected once, and approximately 1% sits in the top ten. With 5 bases clipped from V and 6 bases from J, the junction kept 6 bases outside the gene matches. Germline values: CDR1 SGHTA, CDR2 FQGNSA. The CDR3 length is 14 residues.

The chain has TRBV7-2 and TRBJ2-2; TRBD1 aligns across 7 bases. The sequenced sample consisted of naive CD8+ T cells sorted from blood. The TCR sequence derives from a man aged 18 to 35 in good health. The CDR3: CASSVTTGSGELFF. CDR3 nucleotides: TGTGCCAGCAGCGTTACGACAGGGTCCGGGGAGCTGTTTTTT.